This T cell receptor (beta chain) was obtained from a study of cytomegalovirus exposure and HLA in healthy donors. The study, taken as a whole, reports: An assumption of roughly uniform sequencing depth across donors underlay the presence/absence analyses. With later analysis, a missense DCLRE1C variant became linked to TCR beta V- and J-gene trimming. It was 150 or so TCR beta chains that were listed as cytomegalovirus-associated. A later examination showed that TCR association rates differed by HLA locus, with DRB1 most and HLA-C fewest.

This clone was found a few times. The antigen remains unidentified. Trimming left V 5 bases short and J 2 bases short, with 10 bases between. Germline-derived CDR1 and CDR2 are MNHNY and SVGAGI (reference sequence). CDR3 size: 13 residues. Primers: 60 Vbeta forward and 13 Jbeta reverse. Here immunoSEQ multiplex PCR was the method, and the copy in TCRdb shows in-frame clones only, minus some. The sample consists of fewer than 200,000 clones, about three quarters of them appearing once. The V call is TRBV6-6, the J call TRBJ2-7; D possibly corresponds to TRBD2 (6 bases). Material for sequencing was PBMCs. The sequence was collected from a female donor in good health and CMV-seronegative. For the CDR3, the DNA is TGTGCCAGCAGTGTAGCGGTTACCTACGAGCAGTACTTC. Amino acid sequence: CASSVAVTYEQYF.